Following are 21 T cell receptor beta chains from one sample sequenced in a study of tumour-infiltrating T cells in Burkitt lymphoma. Assay: immunoSEQ multiplex PCR; the TCRdb copy retains only in-frame clones and omits some. Among over a thousand clones, 30% to 40% were seen once, and the ten largest hold approximately 15%. Source material: tumor tissue. Source of these receptors: a human donor with Burkitt lymphoma.

The chain uses TRBV5-6 and TRBJ2-7, with D perhaps matching TRBD2 (5 bases). Trimming took 2 bases from V and 1 from J, leaving 10 bases between them. The CDR3 length is 14 residues. Germline values: CDR1 SGHDT, CDR2 YYEEEE. The CDR3, as DNA: TGTGCCAGCAGCTTCCCCGGGGAATCCTACGAGCAGTACTTC. Its protein is CASSFPGESYEQYF.

This clone was recorded once. The chain links TRBV6-1 to TRBJ2-5; TRBD1 matches 11 bases. CDR1 MNHNS and CDR2 SASEGT come from the germline V gene. The V segment lost 8 bases and the J segment 5 bases; nucleotides outside the gene matches: 10. The CDR3 runs to 15 residues. CDR3 residues: CASGDPGTGGETQYF. The CDR3 region has the DNA TGTGCCAGCGGGGATCCCGGGACAGGGGGTGAGACCCAGTACTTC.

This chain links TRBV2 with TRBJ2-1; D ambiguous. V lost 7 bases and J lost 6, with 7 bases in between. The CDR3 sequence is 11 residues long. Per germline, CDR1 SNHLY and CDR2 FYNNEI. CDR3 DNA: TGTGCCAGCACGTTGGGCAATGAGCAGTTCTTC. This codes for CASTLGNEQFF.

By its share, this clone is large (0.1 to 1%). The chain uses TRBV5-1 and TRBJ2-7, with D hard to call. CDR3 length: 10 amino acids. The germline V gene encodes CDR1 SGHRS and CDR2 YFSETQ. The ends were cut back, 7 bases at V and 6 bases at J, with 8 bases in the middle. For the CDR3, the DNA is TGCGCCAGCCGCTACTCCGAGCAGTACGTC. It yields the protein CASRYSEQYV.

The J gene is TRBJ2-7, the V gene TRBV19; TRBD2 might be the D (6 bases). Germline CDR1 LNHDA, CDR2 SQIVND (reference sequence). This CDR3 is built from 14 residues. V shed 5 bases and J shed 0 bases, with 11 bases lying between them. CDR3 loop: CASSPRESSYEQYV. The CDR3 DNA follows: TGTGCCAGTAGTCCCCGGGAGAGCTCCTACGAGCAGTACGTC.

The chain is built from TRBV2 and TRBJ2-3, with 7 bases matching TRBD1. CDR3 size: 16 residues. Germline V gene sequence: CDR1 SNHLY, CDR2 FYNNEI. The J segment lost 3 bases and the V segment lost 4 bases, leaving 10 bases of the junction unmatched. CDR3 sequence (DNA): TGTGCCAGCAGTGGGTGGCGACAGGGACCTACAGATACGCAGTATTTT. It specifies CASSGWRQGPTDTQYF. The entire variable domain, with the rest obtained from reference TRBV2 and TRBJ2-3, is as follows: EPEVTQTPSHQVTQMGQEVILRCVPISNHLYFYWYRQILGQKVEFLVSFYNNEISEKSEIFDDQFSVERPDGSNFTLKIRSTKLEDSAMYFCASSGWRQGPTDTQYFGPGTRLTVL.

This clone was observed a few times. The chain joins TRBV10-3 to TRBJ2-3; D gene unclear. Trimming pared 0 bases from V and 7 bases from J, leaving 11 bases between. This CDR3 contains 14 residues. Germline V gives CDR1 ENHRY, CDR2 SYGVKD. The CDR3, as DNA: TGTGCCATCAGTGAGTCGATAATCGAGAATACGCAGTATTTT. Translating gives CAISESIIENTQYF.

This clone was picked up a small number of times. The V gene is TRBV29-1, the J gene TRBJ2-7; D may match TRBD1 or TRBD2 (6 bases each). With 4 bases removed from V and 5 bases from J, the gap between germline ends came to 15 bases. The CDR3 covers 13 residues. Germline CDR1 reads SQVTM; CDR2 reads ANQGSEA. CDR3 in DNA: TGCAGCGTTGTGGGGGGCAGAAACGACGAGCAGTACTTC. It is translated as CSVVGGRNDEQYF.

This clone was counted a few times. The chain has TRBV19 and TRBJ2-5, with 9 positions matching TRBD1. The CDR3 is made up of 14 amino acids. Germline trimming cut 5 bases from V and 5 bases from J; bases unmatched to any gene: 6. Per the germline V gene, CDR1 is LNHDA and CDR2 is SQIVND (reference sequence). Here the CDR3 reads CASSSDRGAETQYF. The CDR3 DNA is TGTGCCAGTAGTTCGGACAGGGGAGCGGAGACCCAGTACTTC.

By sample fraction, this clone is large. The chain employs TRBV18 and TRBJ2-6; D is perhaps TRBD1 (6 bases). CDR1 KGHSH and CDR2 LQKENI come from the germline V gene. This CDR3 spans 18 amino acids. Between the trimmed V and J ends, which lost 5 bases and 1 base, there was a span of 18 bases. DNA for the CDR3: TGTGCCAGCTCAGCGCCCGGGACACTGCTTTCTGGGGCCAACGTCCTGACTTTC. This gives the protein CASSAPGTLLSGANVLTF.

About this clone itself: A junction boundary mismatches the germline segment, possibly from a read error. The chain links TRBV6-5 to TRBJ1-1, with 7 positions matching TRBD1. Germline CDR1 MNHEY, CDR2 SVGAGI. This CDR3 region has 15 residues. CDR3 sequence (DNA): TGTGCCAGCAGTTACGAGGACAGGAGGAACACTGAAGTTTTCTTT. Its protein is CASSYEDRRNTEVFF.

The V call is TRBV11-2, the J call TRBJ2-1, with D perhaps TRBD1 (7 bases). CDR1 and CDR2 from the germline V gene are SGHAT and FQNNGV. This CDR3 spans 16 amino acids. V lost 0 bases and J lost 5, with 14 bases in between. The CDR3 spells CASSLDPPGGHNEQFF. In DNA form, the CDR3 reads TGTGCCAGCAGCTTAGATCCCCCAGGGGGGCACAATGAGCAGTTCTTC.

This clone was recorded a few times. The gene calls are TRBV5-6 and TRBJ2-7; D possibly uses TRBD1 or TRBD2 (6 bases each). V was cut by 0 bases and J by 5 bases, with 12 bases left in between. Germline loops: CDR1 SGHDT, CDR2 YYEEEE. This CDR3 has 14 amino acids. CDR3 residues: CASSLGRGSNEQYV. The DNA of the CDR3 is TGTGCCAGCAGCTTGGGGAGGGGGAGCAACGAGCAGTACGTC.

The chain carries TRBV29-1 and TRBJ1-4; D possibly corresponds to TRBD1 (5 bases). V shed 1 base and J shed 14 bases, with 11 bases lying between them. Germline loops: CDR1 SQVTM, CDR2 ANQGSEA. This CDR3 has 11 amino acids. The CDR3 loop is CSVEGPGGLFF. The CDR3 DNA is TGCAGCGTTGAAGGCCCCGGGGGGCTGTTTTTT.

The J gene is TRBJ1-5, the V gene TRBV19, with 7 bases matching TRBD1. The CDR3 loop spans 14 amino acids. The V gene end was trimmed by 6 bases and the J gene end by 6 bases; junction bases not matched to a gene: 8. Germline CDR1 LNHDA, CDR2 SQIVND (reference sequence). CDR3 sequence: CASSPNRGGQPQHF. CDR3 in DNA: TGTGCCAGTAGCCCTAACAGGGGTGGTCAGCCCCAGCATTTT.

The table lists this clone with a few counts. The chain links TRBV30 to TRBJ1-5; 9 bases fit TRBD1. V shed 0 bases and J 7 bases; nucleotides not matched to a gene: 7. Germline V gene sequence: CDR1 GTSNPN, CDR2 SVGIG (reference sequence). The CDR3 consists of 15 residues. Here the CDR3 reads CAWSVGQGLKQPQHF. DNA for the CDR3: TGTGCCTGGAGTGTAGGACAGGGGCTTAAACAGCCCCAGCATTTT.

The chain recombines TRBV7-2 with TRBJ2-7; 10 nucleotides agree with TRBD2. This CDR3 region has 15 residues. Germline V gives CDR1 SGHTA, CDR2 FQGNSA. The junction had 2 bases not matched to a gene; V was cut back by 1 base and J by 2 bases. The CDR3 protein is CASSLVAGGPYEQYF. As DNA, the CDR3 is TGTGCCAGCAGCTTAGTAGCGGGAGGCCCCTACGAGCAGTACTTC.

The chain employs TRBV7-9 and TRBJ2-7; TRBD2 aligns across 8 bases. Germline CDR1 SEHNR, CDR2 FQNEAQ (reference sequence). The ends lost 5 bases at V and 6 bases at J; junction bases unmatched: 9. The CDR3 has 14 residues. The CDR3 is CASSPLGGGREQYF. The CDR3 bases are TGTGCCAGCAGCCCCCTCGGGGGGGGGCGCGAGCAGTACTTC.

The chain is built from TRBV19 and TRBJ2-1, with D perhaps matching TRBD2 (7 bases). V lost 2 bases, J lost 5 bases, and 19 bases lay in between. This CDR3 contains 17 residues. Looked up from germline, CDR1 is LNHDA and CDR2 is SQIVND (reference sequence). CDR3 sequence (DNA): TGTGCCAGTAGTATAACGTGGGGGGGCTTCCCCAACAATGAGCAGTTCTTC. This sequence encodes CASSITWGGFPNNEQFF. Full variable domain (rest looked up from reference TRBV19 and TRBJ2-1): DGGITQSPKYLFRKEGQNVTLSCEQNLNHDAMYWYRQDPGQGLRLIYYSQIVNDFQKGDIAEGYSVSREKKESFPLTVTSAQKNPTAFYLCASSITWGGFPNNEQFFGPGTRLTVL.

By sample fraction, this clone is large. This chain links TRBV29-1 with TRBJ2-7, with TRBD1 as a possible D gene (5 bases). Trimming shortened V by 4 bases and J by 0 bases, and 10 bases separated the two germline ends. Germline CDR1 reads SQVTM; CDR2 reads ANQGSEA. The CDR3 runs to 13 residues. The CDR3 spells CSVVGADSYEQYF. The CDR3 DNA is TGCAGCGTTGTAGGGGCAGACTCCTACGAGCAGTACTTC.

This clone was found a few times. The chain has TRBV5-6 and TRBJ2-3; D not resolved. V dropped 2 bases and J dropped 6 bases, with 13 bases sitting between them. The V gene's germline CDR1 is SGHDT and CDR2 YYEEEE. This CDR3 comprises 14 residues. Here the CDR3 reads CASSFLVLSDTQYF. CDR3 in DNA: TGTGCCAGCAGCTTTTTGGTCCTTTCCGATACGCAGTATTTT.